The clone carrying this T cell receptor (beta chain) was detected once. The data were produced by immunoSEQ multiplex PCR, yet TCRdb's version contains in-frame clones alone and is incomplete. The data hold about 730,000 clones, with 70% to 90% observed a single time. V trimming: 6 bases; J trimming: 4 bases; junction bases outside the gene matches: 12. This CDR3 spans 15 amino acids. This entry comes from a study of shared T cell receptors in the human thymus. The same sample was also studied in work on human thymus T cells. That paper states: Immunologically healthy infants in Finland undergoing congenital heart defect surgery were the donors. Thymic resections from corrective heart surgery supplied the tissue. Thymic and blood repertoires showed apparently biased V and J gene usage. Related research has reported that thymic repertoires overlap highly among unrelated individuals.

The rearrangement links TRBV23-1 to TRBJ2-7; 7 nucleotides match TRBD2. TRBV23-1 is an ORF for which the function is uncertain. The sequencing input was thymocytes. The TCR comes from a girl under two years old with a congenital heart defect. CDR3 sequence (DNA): TGCGCCAGCAGAACATCGGGACTAATCAATTACGAGCAGTACTTC. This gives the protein CASRTSGLINYEQYF.